One and the same sample provided the 22 T cell receptor beta chains below, sequenced in a study of identical twins. TCRdb reprocessed the 5' RACE reads with MiXCR, giving one entry per CDR3 protein. The sample lists 500,000 to 650,000 distinct CDR3 sequences, under 8.5% occurring once. These data also featured in a second study, about yellow fever vaccine responses in identical twins.

Specimen: PBMCs. The receptors were gathered from a young woman in good health.

This clonotype was seen at least ten times. CDR3 residues: CASSLRAGNTGELFF. In DNA, the CDR3 is TGTGCCAGCAGCTTAAGGGCAGGAAACACCGGGGAGCTGTTTTTT. The gene calls are TRBV7-9 and TRBJ2-2; D is ambiguous. Germline assignment: CDR1 SEHNR and CDR2 FQNEAQ (reference sequence). Trimming pared 2 bases from V and 2 bases from J, leaving 9 bases between. CDR3 size: 15 residues.

This clonotype has just a few counts. This chain connects TRBV24-1 to TRBJ2-1; 12 nucleotides align to TRBD2. The CDR3 is 18 residues long. Looked up from germline, CDR1 is KGHDR and CDR2 is SFDVKD. V shed 3 bases and J 3 bases; nucleotides not matched to a gene: 8. The CDR3 nucleotides read TGTGCCACCAGTGATCCCGGGACTAGCGGGCGGTTCTACAATGAGCAGTTCTTC. It specifies CATSDPGTSGRFYNEQFF.

J is TRBJ1-3 and V is TRBV5-1; a possible D gene is TRBD1 (6 bases). Trimming left V 4 bases short and J 0 bases short, with 14 bases between. This CDR3 comprises 16 residues. Germline V lookup: CDR1 SGHRS, CDR2 YFSETQ. As DNA, the CDR3 is TGCGCCAGCAGCAAGACAGGCAACCCCTCTGGAAACACCATATATTTT. Protein: CASSKTGNPSGNTIYF.

V is TRBV18 and J is TRBJ2-4; TRBD1 agrees at 7 bases. This CDR3 comprises 14 residues. The V segment lost 3 bases and the J segment 4 bases; nucleotides outside the gene matches: 3. Germline lookup yields CDR1 KGHSH and CDR2 LQKENI. The CDR3 region is CASSPGTDKNIQYF. For the CDR3, the DNA is TGTGCCAGCTCACCCGGGACAGATAAAAACATTCAGTACTTC.

In this sample, this clonotype turned up a few times. This chain uses TRBV12-3 or TRBV12-4 with TRBJ1-5, with a possible D match to TRBD1 (5 bases). There are 16 residues in the CDR3. Trimming took 1 base from V and 1 from J, leaving 11 bases between them. CDR3 loop: CASSLVGGMSNQPQHF. The CDR3 DNA reads TGTGCCAGCAGTTTAGTGGGGGGAATGAGCAATCAGCCCCAGCATTTT.

The genes are TRBV14 and TRBJ1-6, with a weak D call TRBD1 (6 bases). The CDR3 has 13 residues. V shed 4 bases and J shed 9 bases, with 10 bases lying between them. Per germline, CDR1 SGHDN and CDR2 FVKESK. The CDR3 protein is CASSPQGSSPLHF. In DNA, the CDR3 is TGTGCCAGCAGCCCTCAGGGGAGTTCACCCCTCCACTTT.

This clonotype was counted only a few times. The rearrangement uses TRBV10-3 and TRBJ2-1; D is possibly TRBD1 or TRBD2 (6 bases each). The CDR3 covers 16 residues. CDR1 and CDR2 from the germline V gene are ENHRY and SYGVKD. V lost 8 bases and J lost 0, with 17 bases in between. Written as DNA, the CDR3 is TGTGCCATCTATAACGGAGGGGGACGCTCCTACAATGAGCAGTTCTTC. Amino acids: CAIYNGGGRSYNEQFF.

This clonotype has a count of ten or more. The junction does not match germline at one end; this may be a read error. This chain uses TRBV7-2 with TRBJ1-1; 7 positions agree with TRBD1. Germline V gene data show CDR1 as SGHTA and CDR2 as FQGNSA. This CDR3 comprises 15 residues. CDR3 region: CASSLDGQVNTEAFF. The CDR3 nucleotides are TGTGCCAGCAGCTTGGACGGACAGGTGAATACTGAAGCTTTCTTT. Full variable domain (missing parts from reference TRBV7-2 and TRBJ1-1): GAGVSQSPSNKVTEKGKDVELRCDPISGHTALYWYRQSLGQGLEFLIYFQGNSAPDKSGLPSDRFSAERTGGSVSTLTIQRTQQEDSAVYLCASSLDGQVNTEAFFGQGTRLTVV.

This clonotype was seen only a few times. J is TRBJ2-5 and V is TRBV29-1; 10 nucleotides align to TRBD2. This CDR3 is 14 amino acids long. Germline V gene lookup returns CDR1 SQVTM and CDR2 ANQGSEA. The trim removed 4 bases at V and 5 bases at J, leaving 7 bases unmatched. The CDR3 DNA follows: TGCAGCGTTGGGAGCGGGGGGGCCGGGGAGACCCAGTACTTC. It encodes CSVGSGGAGETQYF.

This clonotype was counted a few times. CDR3 DNA sequence: TGTGCCAGCAGCCGCCAAGAGGTAGTAGCCGAAGATACGCAGTATTTT. It encodes CASSRQEVVAEDTQYF. The genes are TRBV3-1 and TRBJ2-3, with D hard to call. V dropped 4 bases and J dropped 5 bases, with 19 bases sitting between them. The CDR3 sequence is 16 residues long. Germline V gene data show CDR1 as LGHDT and CDR2 as YNNKEL (reference sequence).

The V gene is TRBV28, the J gene TRBJ2-7; possible D gene TRBD2, 5 bases. CDR1 is MDHEN, CDR2 SYDVKM, per germline. V was clipped by 4 bases and J by 0 bases, with 13 bases between them. This CDR3 is 15 amino acids long. The CDR3 DNA reads TGTGCCAGCAGTTCTATCGACACTAGCTCCTACGAGCAGTACGTC. Amino acids: CASSSIDTSSYEQYV.

This clonotype was counted ten times or more. This chain links TRBV4-2 with TRBJ2-3; a possible D gene is TRBD1 (5 bases). CDR3 length equals 16 residues. Germline loops: CDR1 LGHNA, CDR2 YNFKEQ. V lost 0 bases and J 2 bases, leaving 12 bases between the germline ends. The CDR3 nucleotides read TGTGCCAGCAGCCAAGATCAAGGGGTCCCCACAGATACGCAGTATTTT. Its translation: CASSQDQGVPTDTQYF.

This chain joins TRBV9 and TRBJ2-7, with a weak D call TRBD1 (5 bases). Germline V gives CDR1 SGDLS, CDR2 YYNGEE. CDR3 length: 15 amino acids. Trimming took 2 bases from V and 4 from J, leaving 16 bases between them. This chain's CDR3 is CASSVVGHPDYEQYF. Written as DNA, the CDR3 is TGTGCCAGCAGCGTGGTAGGACATCCAGATTACGAGCAGTACTTC.

The J gene is TRBJ1-1, the V gene TRBV29-1, with 8 bases fitting TRBD1. The V gene's germline CDR1 is SQVTM and CDR2 ANQGSEA. The V segment lost 5 bases and the J segment 1 base; nucleotides outside the gene matches: 3. CDR3 length: 13 amino acids. As DNA, the CDR3 is TGCAGCGTTACAGGGGGTTCGAACACTGAAGCTTTCTTT. It codes for CSVTGGSNTEAFF.

The chain has TRBV12-3 or TRBV12-4 and TRBJ2-1; D uncertain. V was clipped by 4 bases and J by 14 bases, with 18 bases between them. The CDR3 consists of 13 residues. The CDR3 bases are TGTGCCAGCAGTTCCCCGACTGGCCCTGGAAAGTTCTTC. It translates to CASSSPTGPGKFF.

This clonotype was picked up a small number of times. This chain links TRBV3-1 with TRBJ1-2; possible D gene TRBD1, 6 bases. The CDR3 length is 14 residues. Germline-derived CDR1 and CDR2 are LGHDT and YNNKEL (reference sequence). V was trimmed by 2 bases and J by 5 bases, leaving 12 bases between them. The CDR3 DNA reads TGTGCCAGCAGCCAACCGGACAGCGTTTATGGCTACACCTTC. This encodes CASSQPDSVYGYTF.

The chain combines TRBV10-1 with TRBJ1-1; D is undetermined. The CDR3 spans 15 residues. The V gene's germline CDR1 is WNHNN and CDR2 SYGVQD (reference sequence). V gave up 4 bases and J gave up 1 base, with 13 bases separating them. DNA of the CDR3: TGCGCCAGCAGTGTATCGTCACACGGGAACACTGAAGCTTTCTTT. This encodes CASSVSSHGNTEAFF.

This clonotype was counted ten times or more. The V gene is TRBV5-1, the J gene TRBJ2-3, with unresolved D. The V end was cut by 0 bases, the J end by 4 bases, with 9 bases between. The germline V gene has CDR1 SGHRS and CDR2 YFSETQ. The CDR3 sequence is 14 residues long. The CDR3 region has the DNA TGCGCCAGCAGCTTGGCGGCAGCCTCAGATACGCAGTATTTT. This translates into CASSLAAASDTQYF.

This clonotype has at least ten counts. The chain recombines TRBV7-8 with TRBJ2-1, with 11 bases fitting TRBD1. V lost 6 bases to trimming and J lost 6 bases; unmatched junction nucleotides: 7. Germline V gene data show CDR1 as SGHVS and CDR2 as FQNEAQ. The CDR3 totals 15 residues. DNA for the CDR3: TGTGCCAGCAGGGTGGGACAGGGGGTTAGCAATGAGCAGTTCTTC. Translated, it gives CASRVGQGVSNEQFF.

This clonotype was observed many times. The chain uses TRBV20-1 and TRBJ2-5; TRBD1 is a possible D gene (6 bases). Trimming removed 0 bases from V and 4 bases from J, with 9 bases in between. The CDR3 sequence is 13 residues long. Germline values: CDR1 DFQATT, CDR2 SNEGSKA (reference sequence). CDR3 sequence (DNA): TGCAGTGCTAGAGAACAGGGAATAGAGACCCAGTACTTC. Amino acid sequence: CSAREQGIETQYF.

This clonotype was observed at least ten times. J is TRBJ2-1 and V is TRBV20-1; 8 positions match TRBD2. The junction had 9 bases not matched to a gene; V was cut back by 2 bases and J by 3 bases. The CDR3 totals 16 residues. From germline, CDR1 is DFQATT and CDR2 SNEGSKA (reference sequence). This CDR3 is CSARIGGAGGYNEQFF. CDR3 DNA sequence: TGCAGTGCTAGAATAGGAGGGGCGGGAGGCTACAATGAGCAGTTCTTC.

This sequence joins TRBV5-1 and TRBJ2-7, with D hard to call. CDR1 and CDR2 (germline): SGHRS, YFSETQ. Trimming removed 2 bases at V and 6 bases at J, with 12 bases between. The CDR3 sequence is 13 residues long. CDR3 protein: CASSFGRVGEQYF. The CDR3 region has the DNA TGCGCCAGCAGCTTCGGAAGGGTCGGCGAGCAGTACTTC.